This T cell receptor beta chain appears in the sequencing data of a study of T-cell reconstitution after alpha-beta-depleted transplantation in children. In germline, CDR1 is SGHVS, CDR2 FNYEAQ. CDR3 length: 11 amino acids. Of note for this clonotype: The antigen is undetermined. The germline gene is not matched at one end of the junction; a read error may be the cause.

TCRbeta library construction was performed incorporating unique molecular identifiers. From the PCR reads, TCRdb called clonotypes with MiXCR, one entry per CDR3 protein. The sample records roughly 490,000 distinct CDR3 sequences, more than 9.5% being singletons. The study, taken as a whole, reports: T-cell numbers and diversity one year post-transplant derived largely from freshly generated T cells. Two months or so post-transplant, alpha-beta T cells reportedly derived from several hundred expanded graft clones. Surviving recipient T cells and thymic progenitors produced the high day-60 TCRbeta diversity seen in some patients.

The material was PBMCs, mostly from graft donor cells, obtained 180 days after TCRalphabeta/CD19-depleted stem cell transplant. This sequence originates from a female patient aged 2 to 10 who had a stem cell transplant for aplastic anemia, so the T cells may come from the graft donor. The chain has TRBV7-6 and TRBJ2-3; D is possibly TRBD2 (5 bases). The CDR3 here is CASSLGESRHF. The CDR3 DNA reads as TGTGCCAGCAGCTTAGGGGAGTCGCGCCATTTT.